This record covers a single T cell receptor (beta chain). Its antigen is unknown. The sample is drawn from a study of shared clonotypes between healthy human individuals. Clones were read by immunoSEQ multiplex PCR, and TCRdb kept only the in-frame ones, dropping some. Of roughly 1,500,000 clones in the sample, under 99% were seen once. Germline V gene data show CDR1 as SGHTA and CDR2 as FQGNSA. Trimming removed 1 base from V and 2 bases from J, with 10 bases in between. This CDR3 contains 15 residues. Study-level points and caveats: Memory subsets generally showed lower estimated richness than naive subsets.

Sequencing input: naive CD4+ T cells sorted from blood. The sample's subset: CD45RA+ positively selected. V gene TRBV7-2 combines with J gene TRBJ2-3; a weak D match, TRBD2 (5 bases). The receptor was isolated from a man aged 30 to 39 in good health. The CDR3 sequence: CASSLVATFTDTQYF. CDR3 DNA sequence: TGTGCCAGCAGCTTAGTAGCGACTTTCACAGATACGCAGTATTTT.